Each of the 10 T cell receptor beta chains below was sequenced from the same sample in a study of blood T cell repertoires in COVID-19. Some clones are missing from TCRdb's copy, which holds only in-frame ones; the method was immunoSEQ multiplex PCR. Seen here are some 120,000 clones, around 86% observed once, and the top ten hold 18%. The source material was PBMCs or T cells enriched from blood (not recorded which). The receptors were sampled from a man younger than 40 who had recovered from COVID-19.

The gene calls are TRBV4-1 and TRBJ1-5; D not resolved. CDR1 and CDR2 from the germline V gene are MGHRA and YSYEKL. This CDR3 has 15 amino acids. Trimming left V 3 bases short and J 3 bases short, with 12 bases between. The CDR3 DNA reads as TGCGCCAGCAGCCAGGAAATAGCCCTCAATCAGCCCCAGCATTTT. Translating gives CASSQEIALNQPQHF.

V gene TRBV11-2 combines with J gene TRBJ2-5, with a tentative D call TRBD1 (6 bases). CDR1 and CDR2 from the germline V gene are SGHAT and FQNNGV. The CDR3 totals 14 residues. V lost 0 bases to trimming and J lost 4 bases, with 9 bases between them. The CDR3 sequence is CASSLEVRGETQYF. The CDR3 nucleotides are TGTGCCAGCAGCTTAGAGGTCAGGGGAGAGACCCAGTACTTC.

V usage is TRBV6-5 and J usage is TRBJ2-3; 7 bases are shared with TRBD2. V trimming: 6 bases; J trimming: 5 bases; junction bases outside the gene matches: 8. Germline CDR1 reads MNHEY; CDR2 reads SVGAGI. This CDR3 is 14 amino acids long. The CDR3 DNA sequence: TGTGCCAGCAGACTAGCGTCCCTGATAGATACGCAGTATTTT. It specifies CASRLASLIDTQYF.

The V call is TRBV5-6, the J call TRBJ1-4; D may be TRBD1 (6 bases). The V gene's germline CDR1 is SGHDT and CDR2 YYEEEE. Trimming left V 1 base short and J 5 bases short, with 12 bases between. The CDR3 is 15 amino acids. The CDR3 DNA is TGTGCCAGCAGCTTGTGGGCGGGGGCGAATGAAAAACTGTTTTTT. It codes for CASSLWAGANEKLFF.

The chain joins TRBV19 to TRBJ2-5; possibly TRBD1 for D (6 bases). The CDR3 totals 14 residues. Germline V gene sequence: CDR1 LNHDA, CDR2 SQIVND (reference sequence). V lost 5 bases, J lost 2 bases, and 12 bases lay in between. This CDR3 reads CASSGWTAQETQYF. CDR3 DNA: TGTGCCAGTAGTGGTTGGACAGCGCAAGAGACCCAGTACTTC.

This chain joins TRBV5-4 and TRBJ2-3; 7 bases line up with TRBD1. J was trimmed by 2 bases and V by 2 bases; bases with no gene match: 2. This CDR3 spans 14 amino acids. Germline-derived CDR1 and CDR2 are SGHNT and YYREEE (reference sequence). The CDR3 DNA sequence: TGTGCCAGCAGCTTTGGACAGGCCACAGATACGCAGTATTTT. Protein: CASSFGQATDTQYF.

The rearrangement uses TRBV20-1 and TRBJ2-3; the match to TRBD1 covers 7 bases. This CDR3 has 14 amino acids. Trimming at V came to 3 bases and at J to 1 base, leaving 4 bases not matched to a gene. Looked up from germline, CDR1 is DFQATT and CDR2 is SNEGSKA (reference sequence). The CDR3 sequence is CSASLTGRTDTQYF. CDR3 sequence (DNA): TGCAGTGCTAGTTTGACAGGGCGCACAGATACGCAGTATTTT.

This clone is a singleton in its sample. The chain employs TRBV2 and TRBJ2-5, with 10 positions matching TRBD1. This CDR3 has 15 amino acids. The J segment lost 0 bases and the V segment lost 10 bases, leaving 8 bases of the junction unmatched. Germline V gene sequence: CDR1 SNHLY, CDR2 FYNNEI. CDR3 protein: CATRGTGVDQETQYF. The CDR3 coding sequence is TGTGCCACCCGAGGGACAGGGGTCGACCAAGAGACCCAGTACTTC.

This clone has a single count. V and J are TRBV5-1 and TRBJ1-2; tentatively, D is TRBD1 (6 bases). The ends were cut back, 2 bases at V and 1 base at J, with 9 bases in the middle. The CDR3 consists of 14 residues. In germline, CDR1 is SGHRS, CDR2 YFSETQ. CDR3: CASSLQGNNYGYTF. In nucleotides, the CDR3 is TGCGCCAGCAGCTTACAGGGAAATAACTATGGCTACACCTTC.

This clone appeared a single time. The rearrangement links TRBV5-4 to TRBJ1-6; D gene uncertain. Trimming took off 4 bases at V and 7 bases at J, with 12 bases between the two ends. The CDR3 spans 14 residues. The germline CDR1 and CDR2 sequences are SGHNT and YYREEE (reference sequence). The DNA for the CDR3 is TGTGCCAGCAGCCGGGATGTCGCGAATTCACCCCTCCACTTT. It translates to CASSRDVANSPLHF.